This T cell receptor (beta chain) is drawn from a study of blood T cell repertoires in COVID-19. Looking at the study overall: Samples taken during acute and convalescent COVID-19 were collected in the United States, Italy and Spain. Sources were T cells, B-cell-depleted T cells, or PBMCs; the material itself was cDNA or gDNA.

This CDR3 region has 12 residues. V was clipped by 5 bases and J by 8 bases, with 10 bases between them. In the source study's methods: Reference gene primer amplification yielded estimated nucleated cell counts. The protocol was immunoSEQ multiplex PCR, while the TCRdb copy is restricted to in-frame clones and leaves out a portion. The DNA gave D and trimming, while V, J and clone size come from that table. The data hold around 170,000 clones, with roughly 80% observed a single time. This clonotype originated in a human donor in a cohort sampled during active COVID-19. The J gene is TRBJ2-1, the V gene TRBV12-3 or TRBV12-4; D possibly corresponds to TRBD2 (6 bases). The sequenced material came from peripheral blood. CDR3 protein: CASSEGGDEQFF. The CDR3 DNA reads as TGTGCCAGCAGTGAAGGAGGGGATGAGCAGTTCTTC.